This T cell receptor (beta chain) was captured in a study of molecular identifiers for immune sequencing clone quantification. The CDR3 extends over 16 amino acids. The germline CDR1 and CDR2 sequences are SGHRS and YFSETQ. Trimming took off 0 bases at V and 4 bases at J, with 16 bases between the two ends. Preparation methods for the bulk TCR libraries were those previously described, with listed TCR primers. Using its own MiXCR run on the PCR reads, TCRdb lists one record per CDR3 protein. The repertoire has about 54,000 distinct CDR3 sequences, almost 25% of them found once; the top ten carry around 1.9%. Ten or more counts support this clonotype.

The chain carries TRBV5-1 and TRBJ1-1; D is uncertain. The sample taken for sequencing was naive CD8+ T cells from blood, with Jurkat cell RNA spiked in. Specified subset: FACS-sorted CD8+CD4-CCR7+CD45RA+ naive T cells. The receptor's source is a human donor in good health. Some libraries in this study had Jurkat cell RNA spiked in. The CDR3 nucleotides are TGCGCCAGCAGCTTGGTTTCGGGGAATAGGAGCACTGAAGCTTTCTTT. Protein product: CASSLVSGNRSTEAFF.